The clone carrying this TCR beta chain was found a few times. The CDR3 is 16 amino acids. V was trimmed by 2 bases and J by 9 bases, leaving 22 bases between them. CDR1 and CDR2 (germline): MGHDK, SYGVNS. TCRdb fed the 5' RACE reads into MiXCR, producing one record per CDR3 protein. The sample has 55,000 to 75,000 distinct CDR3 sequences; 8.4% are singletons. The entry originates in a study of spatial heterogeneity in lung cancer. The wider study: A unique TCR and UMI combination showed up more than ten times in raw reads, on average.

This sample's time point: sample taken at primary tumor resection. Whole RNA was taken from tumor, nontumor lung or frozen PBMC; it was then sequenced unsorted. The clonotype originates from a female donor with early-stage non-small cell lung cancer. The V call is TRBV25-1, the J call TRBJ1-1; possibly TRBD1 for D (6 bases). This specimen was PBMCs, taken at surgery. The CDR3 region is CASSETGAGELAKAFF. The DNA of the CDR3 is TGTGCCAGCAGTGAAACCGGGGCAGGGGAACTCGCCAAAGCTTTCTTT.